The clone carrying this T cell receptor beta chain was observed once. No antigen is known for it. These data belong to a study of shared clonotypes between healthy human individuals. The study, taken as a whole, reports: Naive subsets tended to show greater estimated richness than memory subsets.

Naive CD8 cells were CD45RO-negative, positively selected for CCR7, excluding terminally differentiated effector memory CD45RA+ cells. The assay was immunoSEQ multiplex PCR, and TCRdb's table has in-frame clones only and misses some. The table has 2 million to 2.5 million clones, 85% to 95% seen once; the top ten hold 1.5% to 2%. This sequence originates from a man aged 18 to 30 in good health. Some clones in this sample may be carry-over from other donors' samples. Sequences were obtained from naive CD8+ T cells from PBMCs.

The CDR3 DNA is TGCGCCAGCAGCACCCTGGACGATTACGGGGCCTACGAGCAGTACTTC. Translated, it gives CASSTLDDYGAYEQYF. J is TRBJ2-7 and V is TRBV5-1; possible D gene TRBD2, 5 bases. Trimming removed 4 bases at V and 2 bases at J, with 19 bases between. There are 16 residues in the CDR3. In germline, CDR1 is SGHRS, CDR2 YFSETQ.